Below, 8 T cell receptor beta chains from the same sample are listed, as sequenced in a study of cytomegalovirus exposure and HLA in healthy donors. Primers included in the PCR were 60 Vbeta and 13 Jbeta primers. The protocol was immunoSEQ multiplex PCR, while the TCRdb copy is restricted to in-frame clones and leaves out a portion. The sample shows around 120,000 clones, around 85% of them seen only once. The sequencing input was PBMCs. These receptors were collected from a boy aged 5 to 17 in good health and CMV-seronegative.

J is TRBJ2-6 and V is TRBV7-3, with TRBD2 matching over 10 bases. The CDR3 is 19 residues long. Germline-derived CDR1 and CDR2 are SGHTA and FQGTGA. V dropped 0 bases and J dropped 0; count of bases not matched to a gene: 5. The CDR3 sequence is CASSLTVSGGASGANVLTF. CDR3 in DNA: TGTGCCAGCAGCTTAACAGTGAGCGGGGGGGCCTCTGGGGCCAACGTCCTGACTTTC.

CDR3: CASRTGGYGYTF. CDR3 sequence (DNA): TGTGCCAGTAGAACGGGGGGCTATGGCTACACCTTC. The chain uses TRBV19 and TRBJ1-2; D may be TRBD1 (5 bases). This CDR3 is 12 amino acids long. Per the germline V gene, CDR1 is LNHDA and CDR2 is SQIVND (reference sequence). The V gene lost 6 bases and the J gene lost 4 bases, with 9 bases spanning the gap. The full variable domain, in which reference TRBV19 and TRBJ1-2 provide the parts outside the CDR3, is DGGITQSPKYLFRKEGQNVTLSCEQNLNHDAMYWYRQDPGQGLRLIYYSQIVNDFQKGDIAEGYSVSREKKESFPLTVTSAQKNPTAFYLCASRTGGYGYTFGSGTRLTVV.

This clone has only a few counts. The rearrangement links TRBV4-3 to TRBJ1-4, with unresolved D. Trimming took off 0 bases at V and 4 bases at J, with 9 bases between the two ends. Germline V gives CDR1 LGHNA, CDR2 YSLEER. The CDR3 runs to 15 residues. The CDR3 DNA reads as TGCGCCAGCAGCCAAGAGCCCCGCGGTAATGAAAAACTGTTTTTT. Its translation is CASSQEPRGNEKLFF.

This chain connects TRBV21-1 to TRBJ2-1; the table's D call, TRBD1, has no DNA check behind it. TRBV21-1 is given as a pseudogene. The CDR3 extends over 16 amino acids. The CDR3: CASSAGQALSYNEQFF. In DNA, the CDR3 is TGTGCCAGCAGCGCCGGACAGGCACTCTCCTACAATGAGCAGTTCTTC.

CDR3 sequence reads: CASSIGWISGQNTGELFF. The CDR3 DNA reads as TGTGCCAGTAGTATAGGGTGGATTTCGGGACAGAACACCGGGGAGCTGTTTTTT. The chain employs TRBV19 and TRBJ2-2; D perhaps matches TRBD1 (6 bases). CDR3 length equals 18 residues. The ends were cut back, 1 base at V and 1 base at J, with 16 bases in the middle. Germline CDR1 is LNHDA and CDR2 is SQIVND (reference sequence).

The chain is built from TRBV4-3 and TRBJ2-2, with D unresolved. Looked up from germline, CDR1 is LGHNA and CDR2 is YSLEER. Trimming left V 1 base short and J 1 base short, with 4 bases between. This CDR3 has 14 residues. The DNA for the CDR3 is TGCGCCAGCAGCCAAGGGCAGAACACCGGGGAGCTGTTTTTT. Translation gives CASSQGQNTGELFF.

This rearrangement joins TRBV19 to TRBJ1-5; perhaps TRBD1 as D (6 bases). Germline assignment: CDR1 LNHDA and CDR2 SQIVND (reference sequence). The CDR3 is made up of 15 amino acids. Trimming stripped 4 bases from V and 2 bases from J, with 12 bases between. The CDR3 DNA reads TGTGCCAGTAGTAGAGTAGGGGGAGGCAATCAGCCCCAGCATTTT. Protein: CASSRVGGGNQPQHF.

The rearrangement links TRBV6-6 to TRBJ1-3, with a weak D call TRBD1 (5 bases). Germline values: CDR1 MNHNY, CDR2 SVGAGI (reference sequence). The CDR3 is 15 amino acids. Trimming removed 6 bases from V and 4 bases from J, with 16 bases in between. The CDR3 reads CASSHGGTSGNTIYF. Written as DNA, the CDR3 is TGTGCCAGCAGCCACGGCGGGACTTCCGGAAACACCATATATTTT.